This T cell receptor (beta chain) was captured by sequencing in a study of identical twins. TCRdb passed the 5' RACE reads through MiXCR, listing each CDR3 protein once. This sample has fewer than 250,000 distinct CDR3 sequences, with around a sixth found just once. The CDR3 is 15 residues long. V lost 6 bases and J 0 bases, leaving 14 bases between the germline ends. Germline assignment: CDR1 SNHLY and CDR2 FYNNEI. The data were also submitted as part of a second study, on T cells expressing NK-cell markers.

The sample taken for sequencing was CD8+ T cells sorted from blood. The V and J genes are TRBV2 and TRBJ2-5; D gene ambiguous. The receptor was isolated from a woman under 30 in good health. CDR3 loop: CASREIGEDQETQYF. In DNA form, the CDR3 reads TGTGCCAGCAGGGAAATCGGAGAGGACCAAGAGACCCAGTACTTC.